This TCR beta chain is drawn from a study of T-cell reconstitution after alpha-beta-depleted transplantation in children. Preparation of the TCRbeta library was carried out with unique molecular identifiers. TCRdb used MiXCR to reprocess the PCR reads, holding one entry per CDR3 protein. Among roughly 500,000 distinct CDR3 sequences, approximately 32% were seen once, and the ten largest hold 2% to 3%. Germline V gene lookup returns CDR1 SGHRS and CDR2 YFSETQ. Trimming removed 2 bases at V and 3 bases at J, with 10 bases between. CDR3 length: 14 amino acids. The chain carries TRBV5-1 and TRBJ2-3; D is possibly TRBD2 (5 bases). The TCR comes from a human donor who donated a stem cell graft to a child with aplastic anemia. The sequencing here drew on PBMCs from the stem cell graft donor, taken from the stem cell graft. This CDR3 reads CASSFRRVTDTQYF. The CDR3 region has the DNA TGCGCCAGCAGCTTTAGGCGGGTGACAGATACGCAGTATTTT.